Following are 3 T cell receptor beta chains from one sample sequenced in a study of monozygotic twins with inflammatory bowel disease. TCRdb reprocessed the 5' RACE reads and reports one entry per CDR3 protein, with no DNA. Its clone listing holds 350,000 to 400,000 distinct CDR3 sequences. The sequenced material came from blood. These receptors all come from a human donor with ulcerative colitis or Crohn's disease, or a healthy co-twin of an affected twin (not recorded which).

The V and J genes are TRBV5-1 and TRBJ2-5; as DNA is missing, the TRBD2 call by TCRdb cannot be tested. This CDR3 has 16 residues. Per the germline V gene, CDR1 is SGHRS and CDR2 is YFSETQ. The chain's CDR3 is CASSLVPGRLRETQYF.

This rearrangement joins TRBV6-1 to TRBJ1-1; TCRdb's D call of TRBD1 is untestable without DNA. The germline gives CDR1 MNHNS, CDR2 SASEGT. The CDR3 is 14 amino acids. Here the CDR3 reads CASTPDRVNTEAFF.

This chain links TRBV18 with TRBJ1-1; the D call from TCRdb, TRBD1, cannot be confirmed without DNA. CDR3 length: 16 amino acids. Germline lookup yields CDR1 KGHSH and CDR2 LQKENI. The CDR3 spells CASSPVPTGGNTEAFF.